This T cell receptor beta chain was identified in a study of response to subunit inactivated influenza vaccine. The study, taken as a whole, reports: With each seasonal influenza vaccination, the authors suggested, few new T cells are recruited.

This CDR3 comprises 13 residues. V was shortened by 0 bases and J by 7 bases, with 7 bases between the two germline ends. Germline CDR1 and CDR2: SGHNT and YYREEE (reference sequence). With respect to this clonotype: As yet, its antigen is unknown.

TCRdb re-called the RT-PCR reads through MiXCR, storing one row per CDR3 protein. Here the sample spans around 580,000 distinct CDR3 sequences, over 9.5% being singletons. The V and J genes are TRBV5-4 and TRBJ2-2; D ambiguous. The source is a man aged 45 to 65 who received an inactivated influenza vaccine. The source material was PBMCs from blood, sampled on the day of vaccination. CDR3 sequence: CASSLEQDGELFF. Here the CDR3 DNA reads TGTGCCAGCAGCTTGGAGCAGGACGGGGAGCTGTTTTTT.